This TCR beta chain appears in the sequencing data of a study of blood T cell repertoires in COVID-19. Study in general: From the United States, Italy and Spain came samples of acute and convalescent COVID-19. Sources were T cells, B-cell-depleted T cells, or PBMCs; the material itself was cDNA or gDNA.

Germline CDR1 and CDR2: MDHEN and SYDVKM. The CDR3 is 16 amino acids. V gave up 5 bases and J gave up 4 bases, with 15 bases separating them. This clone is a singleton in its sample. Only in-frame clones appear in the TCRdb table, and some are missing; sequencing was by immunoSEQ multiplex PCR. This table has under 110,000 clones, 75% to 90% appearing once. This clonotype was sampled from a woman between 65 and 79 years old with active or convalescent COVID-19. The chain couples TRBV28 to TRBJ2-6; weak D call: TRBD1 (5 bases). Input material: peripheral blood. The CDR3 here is CASSPQGTKGANVLTF. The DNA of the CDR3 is TGTGCCAGCAGTCCCCAGGGCACTAAGGGGGCCAACGTCCTGACTTTC.